The clone carrying this T cell receptor beta chain was seen many times. Its antigen remains unidentified. This specimen comes from a study of spatial heterogeneity in lung cancer. Looking at the study overall: Matched bulk RNA-seq yielded a T cell module score, and TCR transcript counts in tumor regions correlated strongly with that score. General observations from the study: Tumors with more nonsynonymous mutations had more expanded intratumoral alpha and beta TCRs.

This CDR3 is 14 amino acids long. Trimming left V 0 bases short and J 4 bases short, with 11 bases between. Germline lookup yields CDR1 SGHDT and CDR2 YYEEEE. A single record per CDR3 protein comes from TCRdb applying MiXCR to the 5' RACE reads. The sample contains 20,000 to 25,000 distinct CDR3 sequences, around a sixth of which appear only once. As for time point: sample taken at primary tumor resection. The rearrangement joins TRBV5-6 to TRBJ2-7, with D possibly being TRBD1 or TRBD2 (5 bases each). This TCR was sampled from a female donor with early-stage non-small cell lung cancer. Sequencing used lung tumor tissue, obtained at surgery. CDR3 in DNA: TGTGCCAGCAGCTTGGAGGGACGGATTTACGAGCAGTACTTC. Protein sequence: CASSLEGRIYEQYF.